The 18 T cell receptor beta chains listed next were all sequenced from one sample in a study of T cells in Graves' hyperthyroidism and ophthalmopathy. TCR beta CDR3 regions were amplified from RNA transcripts. Initially, a first-round RT-PCR of the TCR CDR3 employed the HTBI primer set. TCRdb redid the calling of the multiplex PCR reads with MiXCR, one entry per CDR3 protein. Of a few hundred thousand distinct CDR3 sequences listed, about a sixth are singletons. Sequenced input: blood. Receptors were obtained from a woman between 40 and 50 years old with Graves' ophthalmopathy.

This clonotype was picked up many times. V and J are TRBV11-2 and TRBJ2-1, with a weak D call TRBD1 (5 bases). Trimming stripped 6 bases from V and 9 bases from J, with 18 bases between. Germline V gives CDR1 SGHAT, CDR2 FQNNGV. The CDR3 spans 14 residues. The DNA of the CDR3 is TGTGCCAGCAGGGTGACAAGGGGTGGGGTTGAGCAGTTCTTC. Translation: CASRVTRGGVEQFF.

This clonotype appeared many times. The V and J genes are TRBV12-3 or TRBV12-4 and TRBJ1-2; 9 bases map to TRBD1. V shed 3 bases and J 0 bases; nucleotides not matched to a gene: 5. The CDR3 is made up of 16 amino acids. This CDR3 reads CASSLDRGSSNYGYTF. The CDR3 bases are TGTGCCAGCAGTTTGGACAGGGGATCCTCTAACTATGGCTACACCTTC.

The chain uses TRBV7-2 and TRBJ1-4, with 8 bases matching TRBD1. J gave up 7 bases and V 5 bases, and 9 bases lay outside the gene matches. CDR1 and CDR2 (germline): SGHTA, FQGNSA. This CDR3 spans 15 amino acids. The CDR3 nucleotides read TGTGCCAGCAGCCCGAGGGGCAGGGGGCCTGAAAAACTGTTTTTT. Translating gives CASSPRGRGPEKLFF.

This clonotype has ten or more counts. In nucleotides, the CDR3 is TGCGCCAGCAGTGAGCGGGAATCCGGGGAGCTGTTTTTT. This sequence encodes CASSERESGELFF. The chain couples TRBV10-1 to TRBJ2-2; D is possibly TRBD2 (5 bases). This CDR3 is built from 13 residues. CDR1 is WNHNN, CDR2 SYGVQD, per germline (reference sequence). The germline V and J ends were trimmed by 2 bases and 6 bases, with 7 bases remaining between them.

This clonotype was observed a handful of times. The V call is TRBV7-3, the J call TRBJ2-7; 7 nucleotides match TRBD2. Germline V gene lookup returns CDR1 SGHTA and CDR2 FQGTGA. This CDR3 has 15 amino acids. V lost 7 bases to trimming and J lost 4 bases; unmatched junction nucleotides: 13. For the CDR3, the DNA is TGTGCCAGCACAAAAAGGAGCGGGAATACTTACGAGCAGTACTTC. It specifies CASTKRSGNTYEQYF.

Only a few counts were recorded for this clonotype. This chain links TRBV20-1 with TRBJ2-7; D may be TRBD2 (6 bases). The ends were cut back, 0 bases at V and 0 bases at J, with 12 bases in the middle. Germline V lookup: CDR1 DFQATT, CDR2 SNEGSKA (reference sequence). CDR3 length: 15 residues. The CDR3 loop is CSARDAGTSSYEQYF. The CDR3 DNA is TGCAGTGCTAGAGATGCGGGAACGAGCTCCTACGAGCAGTACTTC.

The table lists this clonotype with a few counts. The chain joins TRBV18 to TRBJ1-4, with D unclear. V lost 4 bases, J lost 10 bases, and 16 bases lay in between. The CDR3 is made up of 14 amino acids. The V gene's germline CDR1 is KGHSH and CDR2 LQKENI. CDR3 protein: CASSQERLSRKLFF. The CDR3 region has the DNA TGTGCCAGCTCACAGGAAAGACTATCGCGAAAACTGTTTTTT.

This clonotype was seen many times. The chain is built from TRBV11-2 and TRBJ2-7; 11 positions match TRBD2. This CDR3 has 14 residues. Germline V lookup: CDR1 SGHAT, CDR2 FQNNGV. Trimming cost V 5 bases and J 7 bases; bases outside gene matches: 7. The CDR3 spells CASSELAGVFEQYF. CDR3 sequence (DNA): TGTGCCAGCAGCGAACTAGCGGGAGTCTTTGAGCAGTACTTC.

This chain links TRBV12-3 or TRBV12-4 with TRBJ1-1, with D unclear. The CDR3 covers 15 residues. V shed 1 base and J shed 1 base, with 10 bases lying between them. As DNA, the CDR3 is TGTGCCAGCAGTTTAGAGGCGGGTTCGAACACTGAAGCTTTCTTT. As protein: CASSLEAGSNTEAFF.

This clonotype was observed many times. This sequence joins TRBV10-2 and TRBJ2-5; TRBD2 aligns across 10 bases. Germline V gene data show CDR1 as WSHSY and CDR2 as SAAADI. The trim removed 6 bases at V and 1 base at J, leaving 5 bases unmatched. The CDR3 is 15 amino acids. CDR3 sequence (DNA): TGCGCCAGCAGAGTAAGCGGGAGGGCCCAAGAGACCCAGTACTTC. Its protein product is CASRVSGRAQETQYF.

In its sample, this clonotype was seen many times. The chain is built from TRBV28 and TRBJ1-5; 8 bases align to TRBD1. The germline CDR1 and CDR2 sequences are MDHEN and SYDVKM. The trim removed 5 bases at V and 5 bases at J, leaving 5 bases unmatched. The CDR3 runs 14 residues. CDR3 sequence: CASSPGGQDQPQHF. CDR3 nucleotide sequence: TGTGCCAGCAGTCCAGGGGGCCAGGATCAGCCCCAGCATTTT.

V is TRBV6-1 and J is TRBJ1-4; the match to TRBD1 covers 7 bases. This CDR3 has 18 amino acids. V was pared by 6 bases and J by 0 bases, with 13 bases of the junction left unmatched. Germline values: CDR1 MNHNS, CDR2 SASEGT. CDR3 in DNA: TGTGCCAGCAGGCTCGGGAAGGACAGGTTCGCAACTAATGAAAAACTGTTTTTT. Its protein is CASRLGKDRFATNEKLFF.

As to this clonotype: A much larger clonotype is one base distant, so this may be a read error. The chain couples TRBV20-1 to TRBJ2-2, with 8 bases matching TRBD1. Losses at the gene ends were 2 bases for V and 7 bases for J; bases not matched to a gene: 9. CDR3 size: 15 residues. CDR1 is DFQATT and CDR2 is SNEGSKA in the germline V gene (reference sequence). CDR3 amino acids: CSARSRGRDVGELFF. The DNA of the CDR3 is TGCAGTGCTAGATCCAGGGGGCGTGATGTCGGGGAGCTGTTTTTT.

This clonotype was seen repeatedly, ten times or more. CDR3 loop: CASSFSSGRRETQYF. The CDR3 nucleotides are TGTGCCAGCAGTTTCTCCAGCGGGAGAAGAGAGACCCAGTACTTC. This chain uses TRBV28 with TRBJ2-5, with 8 bases that match TRBD2. The CDR3 length is 15 residues. Looked up from germline, CDR1 is MDHEN and CDR2 is SYDVKM. The V and J ends lost 3 bases and 4 bases, in that order; junction bases with no gene match: 7. Full variable domain (rest looked up from reference TRBV28 and TRBJ2-5): DVKVTQSSRYLVKRTGEKVFLECVQDMDHENMFWYRQDPGLGLRLIYFSYDVKMKEKGDIPEGYSVSREKKERFSLILESASTNQTSMYLCASSFSSGRRETQYFGPGTRLLVL.

This clonotype was counted ten times or more. The chain combines TRBV6-1 with TRBJ2-5; 11 bases are shared with TRBD2. V shed 1 base, J shed 4 bases, and the junction held 5 bases outside the gene matches. This CDR3 comprises 16 residues. Per germline, CDR1 MNHNS and CDR2 SASEGT. This CDR3 reads CASSEVISGGAETQYF. The CDR3 DNA reads TGTGCCAGCAGTGAAGTGATTAGCGGGGGGGCAGAGACCCAGTACTTC.

The chain couples TRBV6-1 to TRBJ2-1, with 10 bases that match TRBD2. The CDR3 runs to 13 residues. Germline lookup yields CDR1 MNHNS and CDR2 SASEGT. This chain's CDR3 is CATGTSEFDEQFF. The CDR3 nucleotides read TGTGCTACCGGGACTAGCGAATTCGATGAGCAGTTCTTC.

This clonotype was observed a few times. CDR3 amino acids: CASTKGGTNTGELFF. DNA for the CDR3: TGTGCCAGCACCAAAGGCGGGACGAACACCGGGGAGCTGTTTTTT. This sequence joins TRBV2 and TRBJ2-2; D perhaps matches TRBD2 (6 bases). Germline lookup yields CDR1 SNHLY and CDR2 FYNNEI. Trimming removed 7 bases at V and 0 bases at J, with 12 bases between. The length of the CDR3 is 15 residues.

A few counts support this clonotype. The chain joins TRBV29-1 to TRBJ1-4; D possibly corresponds to TRBD1 (6 bases). Germline lookup yields CDR1 SQVTM and CDR2 ANQGSEA. The CDR3 contains 14 residues. V shed 7 bases and J shed 0 bases, with 12 bases lying between them. CDR3 sequence reads: CSAVGGATNEKLFF. The CDR3 nucleotides read TGCAGCGCTGTAGGGGGGGCAACTAATGAAAAACTGTTTTTT. Together with reference TRBV29-1 and TRBJ1-4, the CDR3 gives the full variable domain: SAVISQKPSRDICQRGTSLTIQCQVDSQVTMMFWYRQQPGQSLTLIATANQGSEATYESGFVIDKFPISRPNLTFSTLTVSNMSPEDSSIYLCSAVGGATNEKLFFGSGTQLSVL.